This TCR beta chain emerged from a study of cytomegalovirus exposure and HLA in healthy donors. Study information: Sequencing of 180 million or so T cells in an earlier analysis found 95 million to 120 million unique TCR beta sequences. Of the donors genotyped, several hundred in all, 80% to 85% fell in the Caucasian-associated ancestry cluster.

The PCR used 60 Vbeta and 13 Jbeta primers. TCRdb's table, derived via immunoSEQ multiplex PCR, lists solely in-frame clones and lacks some. The top ten clones hold 2.1% of a sample with 150,000 to 180,000 clones, 65% to 75% of them seen once. About this clone itself: The target antigen is unknown.

Study-wide results and caveats: It was 164 TCR beta chains that were listed as cytomegalovirus-associated. Highly shared variants forming one cluster were likely a sequencing artifact.

The sample consisted of PBMCs. This sequence was found in a man aged 30-40 years in good health and CMV-seronegative.

The CDR3 bases are TGTGCCAGCAGGTTCGGCTGGGGGGGCATTGAGACCCAGTACTTC. The encoded protein is CASRFGWGGIETQYF. The chain couples TRBV11-2 to TRBJ2-5, with D possibly matching TRBD2 (7 bases). Germline V gene lookup returns CDR1 SGHAT and CDR2 FQNNGV. V lost 6 bases and J 5 bases, leaving 19 bases between the germline ends. The CDR3 is made up of 15 amino acids.